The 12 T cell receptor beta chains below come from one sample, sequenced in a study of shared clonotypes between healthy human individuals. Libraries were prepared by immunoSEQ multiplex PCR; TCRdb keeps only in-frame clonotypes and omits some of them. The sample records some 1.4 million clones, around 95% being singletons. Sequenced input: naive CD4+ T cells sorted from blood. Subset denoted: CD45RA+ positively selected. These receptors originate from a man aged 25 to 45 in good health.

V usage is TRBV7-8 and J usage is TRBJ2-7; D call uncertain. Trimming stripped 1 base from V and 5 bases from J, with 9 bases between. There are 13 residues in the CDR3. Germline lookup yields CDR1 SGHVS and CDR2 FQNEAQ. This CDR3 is CASSLGPRNEQYF. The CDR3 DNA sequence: TGTGCCAGCAGCTTAGGGCCTAGGAACGAGCAGTACTTC.

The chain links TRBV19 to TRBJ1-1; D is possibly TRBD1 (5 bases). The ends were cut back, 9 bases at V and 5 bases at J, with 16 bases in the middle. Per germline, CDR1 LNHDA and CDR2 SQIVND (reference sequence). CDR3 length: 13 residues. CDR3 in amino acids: CASGAVRGTEAFF. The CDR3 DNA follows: TGTGCCAGCGGGGCGGTGCGAGGGACTGAAGCTTTCTTT.

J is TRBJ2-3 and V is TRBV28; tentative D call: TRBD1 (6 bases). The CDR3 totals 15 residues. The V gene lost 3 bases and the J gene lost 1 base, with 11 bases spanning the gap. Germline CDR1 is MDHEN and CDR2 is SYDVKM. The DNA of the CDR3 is TGTGCCAGCAGTTTTTTGGACAGACGCACAGATACGCAGTATTTT. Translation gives CASSFLDRRTDTQYF.

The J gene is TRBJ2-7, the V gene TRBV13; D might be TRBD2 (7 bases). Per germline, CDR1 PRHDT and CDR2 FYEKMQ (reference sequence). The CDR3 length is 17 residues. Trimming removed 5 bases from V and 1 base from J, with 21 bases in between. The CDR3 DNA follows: TGTGCCAGCAGCGAAAGGGGGGGGGTCAACCCTTCCTACGAGCAGTACTTC. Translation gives CASSERGGVNPSYEQYF.

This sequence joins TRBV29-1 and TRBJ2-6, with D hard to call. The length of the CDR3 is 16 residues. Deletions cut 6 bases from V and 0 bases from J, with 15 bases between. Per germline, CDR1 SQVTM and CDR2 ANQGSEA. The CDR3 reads CSVLTELHSGANVLTF. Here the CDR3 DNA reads TGCAGCGTACTCACTGAGCTACACTCTGGGGCCAACGTCCTGACTTTC.

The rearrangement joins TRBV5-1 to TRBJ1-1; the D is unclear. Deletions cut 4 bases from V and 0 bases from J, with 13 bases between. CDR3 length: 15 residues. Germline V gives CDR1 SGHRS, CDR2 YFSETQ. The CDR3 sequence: CASSQTRTMNTEAFF. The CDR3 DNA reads TGCGCCAGCAGCCAAACCCGTACTATGAACACTGAAGCTTTCTTT.

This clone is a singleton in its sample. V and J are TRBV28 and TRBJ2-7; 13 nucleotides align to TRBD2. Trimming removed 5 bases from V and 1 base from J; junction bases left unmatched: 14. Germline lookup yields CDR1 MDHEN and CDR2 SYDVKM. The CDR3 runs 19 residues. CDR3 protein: CASSAVGIMTSGRSYEQYF. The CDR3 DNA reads TGTGCCAGCAGTGCCGTGGGGATAATGACTAGCGGGAGGTCCTACGAGCAGTACTTC. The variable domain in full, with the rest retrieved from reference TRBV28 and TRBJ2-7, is DVKVTQSSRYLVKRTGEKVFLECVQDMDHENMFWYRQDPGLGLRLIYFSYDVKMKEKGDIPEGYSVSREKKERFSLILESASTNQTSMYLCASSAVGIMTSGRSYEQYFGPGTRLTVT.

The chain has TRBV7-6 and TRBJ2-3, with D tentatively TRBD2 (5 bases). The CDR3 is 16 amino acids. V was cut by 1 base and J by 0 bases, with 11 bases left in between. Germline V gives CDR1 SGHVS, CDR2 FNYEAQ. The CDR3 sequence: CASSLVGWTSTDTQYF. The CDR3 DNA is TGTGCCAGCAGCTTAGTGGGCTGGACTAGCACAGATACGCAGTATTTT.

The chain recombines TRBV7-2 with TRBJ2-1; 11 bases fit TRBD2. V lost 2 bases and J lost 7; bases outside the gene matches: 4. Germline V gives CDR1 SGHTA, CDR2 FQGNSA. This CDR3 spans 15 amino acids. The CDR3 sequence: CASSLIAGGGNEQFF. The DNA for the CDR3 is TGTGCCAGCAGCTTAATAGCGGGAGGGGGAAATGAGCAGTTCTTC.

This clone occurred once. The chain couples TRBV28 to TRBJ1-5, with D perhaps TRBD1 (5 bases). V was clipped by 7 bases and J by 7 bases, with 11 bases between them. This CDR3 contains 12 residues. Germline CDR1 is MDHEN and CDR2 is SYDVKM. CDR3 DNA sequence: TGTGCCAGCACGAGGGGCGTCCAGCCCCAGCATTTT. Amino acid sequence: CASTRGVQPQHF.

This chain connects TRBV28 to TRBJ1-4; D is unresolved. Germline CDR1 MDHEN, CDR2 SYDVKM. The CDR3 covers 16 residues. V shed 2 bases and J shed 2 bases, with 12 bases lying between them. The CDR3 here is CASSLLADATNEKLFF. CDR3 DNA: TGTGCCAGCAGTTTACTCGCGGACGCCACTAATGAAAAACTGTTTTTT.

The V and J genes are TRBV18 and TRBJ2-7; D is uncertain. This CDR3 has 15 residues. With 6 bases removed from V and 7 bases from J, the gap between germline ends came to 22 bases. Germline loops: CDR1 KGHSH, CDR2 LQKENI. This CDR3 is CASSPVASPTGEQYF. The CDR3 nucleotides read TGTGCCAGCTCGCCTGTCGCGAGCCCTACTGGTGAGCAGTACTTC.